One sample yielded the 18 T cell receptor beta chains listed below, sequenced in a study of CD8+CD57+ T cells in acquired aplastic anemia. For CDR3 and TCR beta VDJ profiling, genomic DNA was the template used. One entry per CDR3 protein, called by TCRdb with MiXCR from the reads. The sample has 200,000 to 300,000 distinct CDR3 sequences, 82% seen once; the top ten hold roughly 42%. Flow cytometry had shown expanded CD8+CD57+ cells in the patients chosen for sequencing. The specimen sequenced was sorted CD4+, CD8+, or CD8+CD57+ T cells (not recorded which) from PBMCs. The receptors originated from a human donor with aplastic anemia.

The rearrangement uses TRBV9 and TRBJ2-7, with unresolved D. Germline V gene lookup returns CDR1 SGDLS and CDR2 YYNGEE. Trimming removed 4 bases from V and 1 base from J, with 24 bases in between. CDR3 size: 18 residues. The CDR3 DNA reads as TGTGCCAGCAGCTTAGGGCGAGAGAGCACAGCTATTTCCTACGAGCAGTACGTC. The encoded protein is CASSLGRESTAISYEQYV.

This rearrangement joins TRBV7-4 to TRBJ2-4; D not resolved. The CDR3 has 12 amino acids. Germline CDR1 SGHVT, CDR2 SQSDAQ. Trimming removed 8 bases at V and 7 bases at J, with 12 bases between. DNA for the CDR3: TGTGCCAGCTCAAGAGAGGCGAACATTCAGTACTTC. Translation: CASSREANIQYF. Full variable domain (missing parts from reference TRBV7-4 and TRBJ2-4): GAGVSQSPRYKVAKRGRDVALRCDSISGHVTLYWYRQTLGQGSEVLTYSQSDAQRDKSGRPSGRFSAERPERSVSTLKIQRTEQGDSAVYLCASSREANIQYFGAGTRLSVL.

The chain couples TRBV2 to TRBJ2-7; D perhaps matches TRBD2 (6 bases). The CDR3 contains 13 residues. Trimming took off 6 bases at V and 8 bases at J, with 17 bases between the two ends. CDR1 and CDR2 from the germline V gene are SNHLY and FYNNEI. The CDR3 nucleotides are TGTGCCAGCAGCTCGCGGGACCGTCACAAGCAGTACTTC. Residues: CASSSRDRHKQYF.

On this clonotype: At one boundary the junction diverges from the germline segment, which might be a read error. CDR3 sequence (DNA): TGTGCCAGCAGCGTAGGGGCACACGGCACAGACCCGCACTATTTT. Translated, it gives CASSVGAHGTDPHYF. The chain is built from TRBV7-9 and TRBJ2-3; a weak D match, TRBD1 (5 bases). The CDR3 totals 15 residues. Per the germline V gene, CDR1 is SEHNR and CDR2 is FQNEAQ (reference sequence).

The V call is TRBV29-1, the J call TRBJ2-7; 7 positions match TRBD1. V was pared by 3 bases and J by 5 bases, with 10 bases of the junction left unmatched. CDR3 size: 14 residues. Germline CDR1 and CDR2: SQVTM and ANQGSEA. The CDR3 DNA is TGCAGCGTTGAGGCCCAGACAGGGAGCCACGAGCAGTACTTC. It translates to CSVEAQTGSHEQYF.

Points on this clonotype: Here the CDR3 omits its conserved ending phenylalanine or tryptophan, so a read error is the likely source. The limits of the CDR3 on the DNA are not certain, so only TCRdb's listed CDR3 is given. The rearrangement uses TRBV7-2 and TRBJ1-2. Counting both end residues, the CDR3 totals 13 amino acids. The germline CDR1 and CDR2 sequences are SGHTA and FQGNSA. The CDR3 is CASSQTLAGGYTE.

The CDR3, as DNA: TGCAGTGCCGAGGCCGGTGCGAGTCCGAATGAGCAGTTCTTC. It translates to CSAEAGASPNEQFF. This chain joins TRBV20-1 and TRBJ2-1, with D unresolved. Germline CDR1 DFQATT, CDR2 SNEGSKA (reference sequence). This CDR3 is 14 amino acids long. V dropped 6 bases and J dropped 7 bases, with 19 bases sitting between them.

The chain is built from TRBV9 and TRBJ2-3; D call uncertain. The CDR3 covers 14 residues. Trimming removed 1 base from V and 13 bases from J, with 19 bases in between. Looked up from germline, CDR1 is SGDLS and CDR2 is YYNGEE. CDR3: CASSVYQNSYNEYF. The DNA for the CDR3 is TGTGCCAGCAGCGTATACCAGAACTCCTACAATGAGTATTTT.

The rearrangement uses TRBV7-2 and TRBJ2-1; 14 nucleotides align to TRBD2. Germline CDR1 reads SGHTA; CDR2 reads FQGNSA. CDR3 length equals 15 residues. V gave up 5 bases and J gave up 10 bases; unmatched junction bases: 7. CDR3 amino acids: CASSPRLAGGSEQFF. Here the CDR3 DNA reads TGTGCCAGCAGCCCCCGACTAGCGGGAGGGAGCGAGCAGTTCTTC.

This chain links TRBV6-1 with TRBJ2-7; the match to TRBD2 covers 10 bases. Germline-derived CDR1 and CDR2 are MNHNS and SASEGT. The CDR3 extends over 16 amino acids. V shed 6 bases, J shed 6 bases, and the junction held 14 bases outside the gene matches. CDR3 nucleotide sequence: TGTGCCAGCAGAATACCGGGACTAGCGAACCTGGCCGAGCAGTACGTC. Translation: CASRIPGLANLAEQYV.

V gene TRBV7-8 combines with J gene TRBJ1-1; a possible D gene is TRBD1 (5 bases). Trimming pared 1 base from V and 12 bases from J, leaving 21 bases between. The CDR3 is made up of 15 amino acids. The germline V gene encodes CDR1 SGHVS and CDR2 FQNEAQ. CDR3 nucleotide sequence: TGTGCCAGCAGCTTAGGGCTAACGGGGAAACAGGAATCTTTCTTT. Translation: CASSLGLTGKQESFF.

Of note for this clonotype: Likely a read error: the CDR3 ends without its conserved phenylalanine or tryptophan. Because the CDR3's place on the DNA is in doubt, the DNA is left out and the CDR3 is given as listed by TCRdb. J is TRBJ2-3 and V is TRBV9; TRBD1 is taken as the D call from the table, unchecked against the DNA. Germline V gene lookup returns CDR1 SGDLS and CDR2 YYNGEE. Ends included, the CDR3 has 13 residues. CDR3 loop: CASREVQGGQETL.

This clonotype was seen only a few times. This chain connects TRBV12-3 or TRBV12-4 to TRBJ2-5, with TRBD1 matching over 8 bases. Trimming removed 1 base from V and 13 bases from J; junction bases left unmatched: 14. This CDR3 has 15 amino acids. Here the CDR3 DNA reads TGTGCCAGCAGTTTAGGGGGACAGGTGAATCAGCCCCTGTACTTC. As protein: CASSLGGQVNQPLYF.

V usage is TRBV12-3 or TRBV12-4 and J usage is TRBJ1-6, with TRBD1 matching over 8 bases. This CDR3 region has 14 residues. V lost 6 bases, J lost 5 bases, and 3 bases stayed unmatched. The CDR3 spells CASRLQGDNSPLHF. The CDR3 region has the DNA TGTGCCAGCAGGTTACAGGGGGATAATTCACCCCTCCACTTT.

V is TRBV9 and J is TRBJ2-7; the D gene is possibly TRBD2 (6 bases). The V and J ends lost 3 bases and 5 bases respectively, with 12 bases between them. The CDR3 loop spans 13 amino acids. From germline, CDR1 is SGDLS and CDR2 YYNGEE. The CDR3 sequence is CASSGAGIHEQYF. CDR3 sequence (DNA): TGTGCCAGCAGCGGGGCGGGGATCCACGAGCAGTACTTC.

The V and J genes are TRBV19 and TRBJ2-1, with TRBD1 as a possible D gene (7 bases). V lost 6 bases and J 8 bases, leaving 23 bases between the germline ends. The length of the CDR3 is 16 residues. Germline V gives CDR1 LNHDA, CDR2 SQIVND (reference sequence). The CDR3, as DNA: TGTGCCAGTAGCCAGGGGGGCGGAACCTGTCAGGATGAGCAGTTCTTC. It yields the protein CASSQGGGTCQDEQFF.

In the case of this clonotype: As the CDR3 is not closed by the conserved phenylalanine or tryptophan, this likely results from a read error. It is unclear where the CDR3 begins or ends on the DNA, so no DNA is shown, and the CDR3 is as TCRdb lists it. The chain links TRBV2 to TRBJ1-5; the table's TRBD1 call for D was not verified on the DNA. Germline CDR1 SNHLY, CDR2 FYNNEI. The length of the CDR3 is 15 amino acids, counting both ends. The CDR3 is CASGDGGTNTQYFGP.

In regard to this clonotype: An end of the junction does not agree with germline; a read error may underlie this. V gene TRBV7-2 combines with J gene TRBJ2-5; D gene unclear. Germline V gene data show CDR1 as SGHTA and CDR2 as FQGNSA. This CDR3 comprises 12 residues. CDR3 nucleotides: TGTGCCAGCAGCGCTGTTGCAGAGACGCCGGACTTC. Amino acid sequence: CASSAVAETPDF.